A selection of T cell receptor beta chains follows, all from one sample in a study of blood T cell repertoires in COVID-19. Sequenced by immunoSEQ multiplex PCR; TCRdb stores in-frame clones only, minus some. This table holds about 65,000 clones, 90% to 95% found once. The specimen was peripheral blood. These receptor sequences come from a man in his 70s with active COVID-19. The CDR3 runs from the conserved cysteine through the conserved F or W. The order of the fields is clone size, J gene, D gene, V gene, CDR3 DNA, CDR3 protein. D genes are given only for firm matches. Size values are once, few and many counts, or a class for expanded clones, and some rows have none.

clone_size: NA
j_call: TRBJ2-5
d_call: TRBD1
v_call: TRBV19
cdr3_nt: TGTGCCAGTGGGGACAGGGTAGGCCAAGAGACCCAGTACTTC
cdr3_aa: CASGDRVGQETQYF

clone_size: NA
j_call: TRBJ1-6
d_call: TRBD1
v_call: TRBV5-1
cdr3_nt: TGCGCCAGCAGCCCCACTACAGGGGCGCCTTTCTATAATTCACCCCTCCACTTT
cdr3_aa: CASSPTTGAPFYNSPLHF

clone_size: NA
j_call: TRBJ2-3
d_call: TRBD1
v_call: TRBV24-1
cdr3_nt: TGTGCCACCACAGGGGGCGAATGGGATACGCAGTATTTT
cdr3_aa: CATTGGEWDTQYF

clone_size: NA
j_call: TRBJ2-5
d_call: TRBD2
v_call: TRBV7-8
cdr3_nt: TGTGCCAGCAGCTACGGAACTAGCGGATCAAAAGAGACCCAGTACTTC
cdr3_aa: CASSYGTSGSKETQYF

clone_size: NA
j_call: TRBJ1-2
d_call: NA
v_call: TRBV6-5
cdr3_nt: TGTGCCAGCAGTTACGACACCTATGGCTACACCTTC
cdr3_aa: CASSYDTYGYTF

clone_size: NA
j_call: TRBJ1-3
d_call: TRBD1
v_call: TRBV4-1
cdr3_nt: TGCGCCAGCAGCCCTGGACAGGGAGGAAACACCATATATTTT
cdr3_aa: CASSPGQGGNTIYF

clone_size: NA
j_call: TRBJ1-4
d_call: NA
v_call: TRBV6-1
cdr3_nt: TGTGCCAGCAGTGAAGATTACGGTGAAAAACTGTTTTTT
cdr3_aa: CASSEDYGEKLFF

clone_size: NA
j_call: TRBJ1-5
d_call: NA
v_call: TRBV28
cdr3_nt: TGTGCCAGCAGATCCCCGACACCTAGCAATCAGCCCCAGCATTTT
cdr3_aa: CASRSPTPSNQPQHF

clone_size: NA
j_call: TRBJ1-1
d_call: TRBD1
v_call: TRBV18
cdr3_nt: TGTGCCAGCTCACCCGGACAGGGTAAGTGGACTGAAGCTTTCTTT
cdr3_aa: CASSPGQGKWTEAFF

clone_size: NA
j_call: TRBJ2-3
d_call: TRBD2
v_call: TRBV10-1
cdr3_nt: TGCGCCAGCAGTGAGGGCGGCGGGGGTATGGCAGATACGCAGTATTTT
cdr3_aa: CASSEGGGGMADTQYF

clone_size: NA
j_call: TRBJ2-1
d_call: TRBD2
v_call: TRBV5-1
cdr3_nt: TGCGCCAGCAGCTCGACTAGCGGGGGCCCGTACAATGAGCAGTTCTTC
cdr3_aa: CASSSTSGGPYNEQFF

clone_size: NA
j_call: TRBJ1-1
d_call: NA
v_call: TRBV7-3
cdr3_nt: TGTGCCAGCAGCTCAAGAGATAAGACTGAAGCTTTCTTT
cdr3_aa: CASSSRDKTEAFF

clone_size: NA
j_call: TRBJ1-4
d_call: NA
v_call: TRBV21-1
cdr3_nt: TGTGCCAGCAGCAAAGGGCAAGGAGATAGCAGTGGAGAAAAACTGTTTTTT
cdr3_aa: CASSKGQGDSSGEKLFF

clone_size: NA
j_call: TRBJ2-3
d_call: TRBD2
v_call: TRBV7-9
cdr3_nt: TGTGCCAGCAGCCCCACTAGCGGGGCCATCACAGATACGCAGTATTTT
cdr3_aa: CASSPTSGAITDTQYF

clone_size: NA
j_call: TRBJ1-5
d_call: NA
v_call: TRBV5-1
cdr3_nt: TGCGCCAGCAGCTTGGATTCGACAGCCAATCAGCCCCAGCATTTT
cdr3_aa: CASSLDSTANQPQHF

clone_size: NA
j_call: TRBJ2-1
d_call: NA
v_call: TRBV29-1
cdr3_nt: TGCAGCGTTGAAATCCGCTACAGGACAGCCTACAATGAGCAGTTCTTC
cdr3_aa: CSVEIRYRTAYNEQFF

clone_size: NA
j_call: TRBJ2-5
d_call: NA
v_call: TRBV10-3
cdr3_nt: TGTGCCATCAGGGGGGGTACCAAGGCACAAGAGACCCAGTACTTC
cdr3_aa: CAIRGGTKAQETQYF

clone_size: NA
j_call: TRBJ2-3
d_call: TRBD1
v_call: TRBV20-1
cdr3_nt: TGCAGTGCTAGTACACAGGGGGCAGATACGCAGTATTTT
cdr3_aa: CSASTQGADTQYF

clone_size: NA
j_call: TRBJ2-1
d_call: TRBD2
v_call: TRBV7-6
cdr3_nt: TGTGCCAGCAGCGTGACCGGGACTAGCTTAAATGAGCAGTTCTTC
cdr3_aa: CASSVTGTSLNEQFF

clone_size: NA
j_call: TRBJ2-2
d_call: TRBD2
v_call: TRBV7-9
cdr3_nt: TGTGCCAGCAGCCCGGATCTAGCGGGGAACACCGGGGAGCTGTTTTTT
cdr3_aa: CASSPDLAGNTGELFF

clone_size: NA
j_call: TRBJ1-2
d_call: NA
v_call: TRBV6-5
cdr3_nt: TGTGCCAGCAGTTACGTCCCGGTTGGTTATTTAGGCTACACCTTC
cdr3_aa: CASSYVPVGYLGYTF

clone_size: NA
j_call: TRBJ2-1
d_call: NA
v_call: TRBV20-1
cdr3_nt: TGCAGTGCTAAGACTAGGTGGGAGCAGTTCTTC
cdr3_aa: CSAKTRWEQFF

clone_size: NA
j_call: TRBJ2-2
d_call: NA
v_call: TRBV7-2
cdr3_nt: TGTGCCAGCAGCTTAGTATGGAACACCGGGGAGCTGTTTTTT
cdr3_aa: CASSLVWNTGELFF

clone_size: once
j_call: TRBJ2-6
d_call: NA
v_call: TRBV7-2
cdr3_nt: TGTGCCAGCAGCTTACCGGGGGCCAACGTCCTGACTTTC
cdr3_aa: CASSLPGANVLTF

clone_size: NA
j_call: TRBJ2-1
d_call: NA
v_call: TRBV19
cdr3_nt: TGTGCCAGTTTGGGAGCCCCCTCCTACAATGAGCAGTTCTTC
cdr3_aa: CASLGAPSYNEQFF

clone_size: NA
j_call: TRBJ1-6
d_call: NA
v_call: TRBV7-9
cdr3_nt: TGTGCCAGCTCACACCCGGGTGTCGATTCACCCCTCCACTTT
cdr3_aa: CASSHPGVDSPLHF

clone_size: NA
j_call: TRBJ1-4
d_call: TRBD1
v_call: TRBV7-9
cdr3_nt: TGTGCCAGCAGCTTTGGACAGGCAACTAATGAAAAACTGTTTTTT
cdr3_aa: CASSFGQATNEKLFF

clone_size: NA
j_call: TRBJ2-5
d_call: TRBD1
v_call: TRBV6-5
cdr3_nt: TGTGCCAGCAGTCCCGACAGGGTAGGGACCTGGTCCCAGTACTTC
cdr3_aa: CASSPDRVGTWSQYF